Reported below is one TCR beta chain. Its antigen is as yet unknown. These data originate in a study of cytomegalovirus exposure and HLA in healthy donors. Study-wide results and limits: Previous analysis showed most TCR beta V segments were productive about 87% or about 30% of the time.

The PCR ran on 60 Vbeta and 13 Jbeta primers. The repertoire was sequenced with immunoSEQ multiplex PCR; TCRdb's copy has only in-frame clones and lacks some. The sample shows some 99,000 clones, 55% to 75% of them seen only once. The TCR comes from a woman in her seventies in good health and CMV-seropositive. What was sequenced was PBMCs.

The CDR3 sequence is CASLGQGAGEQFF. Written as DNA, the CDR3 is TGTGCCAGCTTGGGGCAGGGGGCGGGTGAGCAGTTCTTC. The chain joins TRBV7-9 to TRBJ2-1; 8 bases are a match to TRBD1. This CDR3 region has 13 residues. Germline V gene lookup returns CDR1 SEHNR and CDR2 FQNEAQ (reference sequence). The V gene end was trimmed by 8 bases and the J gene end by 9 bases; junction bases not matched to a gene: 9.